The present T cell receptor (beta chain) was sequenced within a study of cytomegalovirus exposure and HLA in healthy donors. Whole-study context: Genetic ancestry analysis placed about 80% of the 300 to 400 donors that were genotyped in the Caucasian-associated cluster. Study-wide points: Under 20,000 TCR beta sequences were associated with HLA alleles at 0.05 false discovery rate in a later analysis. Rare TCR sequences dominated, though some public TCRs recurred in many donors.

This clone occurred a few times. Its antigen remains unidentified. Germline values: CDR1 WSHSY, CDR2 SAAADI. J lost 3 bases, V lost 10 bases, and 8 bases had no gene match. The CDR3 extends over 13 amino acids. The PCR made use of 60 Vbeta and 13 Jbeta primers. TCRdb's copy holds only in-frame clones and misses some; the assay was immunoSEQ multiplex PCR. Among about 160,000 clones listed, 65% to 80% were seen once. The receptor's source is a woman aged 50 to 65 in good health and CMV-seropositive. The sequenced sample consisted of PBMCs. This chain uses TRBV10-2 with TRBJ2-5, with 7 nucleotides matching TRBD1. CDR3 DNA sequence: TGCGCCACCGTCCCTGGACAGGAAGAGACCCAGTACTTC. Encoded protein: CATVPGQEETQYF.